The 3 T cell receptor beta chains below come from one sample, sequenced in a study of shared clonotypes between healthy human individuals. TCRdb's table, derived via immunoSEQ multiplex PCR, lists solely in-frame clones and lacks some. The sample yields hundreds of thousands of clones, about 82% seen once. Sequenced sample: PBMCs. The receptor set was obtained from a woman aged 40 to 55 in good health. Some clones in this sample may be carry-over from other donors' samples.

This clone came up a few times. The chain uses TRBV27 and TRBJ2-1, with TRBD1 as a possible D gene (7 bases). The germline CDR1 and CDR2 sequences are MNHEY and SMNVEV (reference sequence). This CDR3 has 15 amino acids. The V end lost 2 bases, the J end lost 4 bases, and 12 bases lay between the germline ends. The CDR3 protein is CASSLGGGAYNEQFF. The CDR3 region has the DNA TGTGCCAGCAGTTTAGGAGGGGGCGCTTACAATGAGCAGTTCTTC.

The chain couples TRBV6-4 to TRBJ2-3, with TRBD1 matching 10 bases. V trimming: 2 bases; J trimming: 3 bases; junction bases outside the gene matches: 5. Germline values: CDR1 MRHNA, CDR2 SNTAGT. The CDR3 extends over 16 amino acids. The CDR3 protein is CASSDTGGQGTDTQYF. Here the CDR3 DNA reads TGTGCCAGCAGTGACACCGGGGGACAGGGGACAGATACGCAGTATTTT.

V gene TRBV11-2 combines with J gene TRBJ2-7, with D possibly called TRBD1 or TRBD2 (5 bases each). This CDR3 is 12 amino acids long. Germline V gene data show CDR1 as SGHAT and CDR2 as FQNNGV. V lost 4 bases, J lost 5 bases, and 9 bases lay in between. The CDR3 here is CASSWDAHEQYF. The CDR3 DNA is TGTGCCAGCAGCTGGGACGCACACGAGCAGTACTTC.